This T cell receptor beta chain comes out of a study of blood T cell repertoires in COVID-19. Study-level background: Researchers got acute and convalescent COVID-19 samples from the United States, Italy and Spain. From T cells, B-cell-depleted T cells, or PBMCs came the material, which was cDNA or gDNA.

V gave up 7 bases and J gave up 0 bases; unmatched junction bases: 4. The CDR3 is made up of 14 amino acids. In germline, CDR1 is MNHNY, CDR2 SVGAGI (reference sequence). As processed by the authors: By means of reference gene primer amplification, nucleated cell counts were estimated. Using immunoSEQ multiplex PCR, the repertoire was profiled, and TCRdb retains in-frame clones only, with some absent. V, J and clone size were drawn from that table, and D and trimming were deduced from the DNA. The sample lists about 95,000 clones; roughly four fifths were seen once. This clonotype was sampled from a human donor in a cohort sampled during active COVID-19. Sequencing was performed on peripheral blood. The V call is TRBV6-6, the J call TRBJ2-7; 9 positions match TRBD1. CDR3 in DNA: TGTGCCAGCAAGAGGACAGGGGACTCCTACGAGCAGTACTTC. Its protein product is CASKRTGDSYEQYF.